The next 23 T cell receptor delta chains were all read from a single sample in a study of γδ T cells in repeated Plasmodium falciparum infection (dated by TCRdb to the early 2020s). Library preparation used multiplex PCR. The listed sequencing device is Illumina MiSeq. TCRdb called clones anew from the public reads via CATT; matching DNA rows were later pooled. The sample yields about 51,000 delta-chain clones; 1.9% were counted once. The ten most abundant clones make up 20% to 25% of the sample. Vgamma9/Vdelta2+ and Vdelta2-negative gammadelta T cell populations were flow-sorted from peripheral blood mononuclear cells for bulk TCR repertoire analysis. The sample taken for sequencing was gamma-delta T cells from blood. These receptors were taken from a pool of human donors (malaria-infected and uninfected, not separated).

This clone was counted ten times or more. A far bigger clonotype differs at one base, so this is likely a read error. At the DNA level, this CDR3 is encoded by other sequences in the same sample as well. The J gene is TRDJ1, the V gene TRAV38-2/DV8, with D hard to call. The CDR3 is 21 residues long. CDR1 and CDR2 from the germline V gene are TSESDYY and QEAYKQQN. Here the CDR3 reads CAYRSSALCLCTSSYTDKLIF. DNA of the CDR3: TGTGCTTATAGGAGCTCCGCTTTATGCCTCTGTACATCCAGCTACACCGATAAGCTCATCTTT.

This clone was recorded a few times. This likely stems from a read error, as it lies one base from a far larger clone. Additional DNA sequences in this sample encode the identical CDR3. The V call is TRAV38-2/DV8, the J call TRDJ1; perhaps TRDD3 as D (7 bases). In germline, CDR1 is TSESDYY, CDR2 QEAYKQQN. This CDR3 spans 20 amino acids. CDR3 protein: CAYWRISYLGAPGNTDKLIF. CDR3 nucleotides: TGTGCTTATTGGCGGATTTCCTATCTGGGGGCCCCGGGCAACACCGATAAACTCATATTT.

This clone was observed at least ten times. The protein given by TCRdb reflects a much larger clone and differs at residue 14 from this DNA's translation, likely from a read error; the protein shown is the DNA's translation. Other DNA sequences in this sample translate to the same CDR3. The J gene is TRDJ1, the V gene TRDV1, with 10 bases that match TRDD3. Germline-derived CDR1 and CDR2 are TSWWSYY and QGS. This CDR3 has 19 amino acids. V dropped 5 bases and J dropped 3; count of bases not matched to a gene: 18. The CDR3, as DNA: TGTGCTCTTGGGTACAATCTACGGCGGGGGATACGTGTTGCCGATAAACTCATCTTT. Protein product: CALGYNLRRGIRVADKLIF.

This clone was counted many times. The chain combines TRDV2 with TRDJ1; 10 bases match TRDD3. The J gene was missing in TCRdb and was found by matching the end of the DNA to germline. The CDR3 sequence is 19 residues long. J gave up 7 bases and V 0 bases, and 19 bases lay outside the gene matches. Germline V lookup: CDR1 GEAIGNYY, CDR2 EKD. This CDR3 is CACDTLTSRGGYQRGKLIF. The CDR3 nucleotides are TGTGCCTGTGACACCCTAACCTCGCGTGGGGGATACCAACGGGGTAAACTCATCTTT.

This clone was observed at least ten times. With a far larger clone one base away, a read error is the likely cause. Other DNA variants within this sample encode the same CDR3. The CDR3: CALGAMAFLHFTGGPALTAQLFF. CDR3 nucleotides: TGTGCTCTTGGGGCGATGGCCTTCCTCCATTTCACTGGGGGTCCCGCTTTGACGGCACAACTCTTCTTT. The chain has TRDV1 and TRDJ2, with a weak D call TRDD3 (8 bases). Germline V gene data show CDR1 as TSWWSYY and CDR2 as QGS. The CDR3 is made up of 23 amino acids.

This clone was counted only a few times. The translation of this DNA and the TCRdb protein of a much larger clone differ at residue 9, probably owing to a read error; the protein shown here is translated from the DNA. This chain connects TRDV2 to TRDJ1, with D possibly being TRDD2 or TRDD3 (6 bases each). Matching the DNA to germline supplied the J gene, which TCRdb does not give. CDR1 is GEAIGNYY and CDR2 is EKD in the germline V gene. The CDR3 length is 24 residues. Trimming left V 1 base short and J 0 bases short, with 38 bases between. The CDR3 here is CACDTLPGRYADAQPKLYTDKLIF. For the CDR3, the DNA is TGTGCCTGTGACACTCTTCCTGGGAGATACGCGGATGCACAACCCAAATTGTACACCGATAAACTCATCTTT.

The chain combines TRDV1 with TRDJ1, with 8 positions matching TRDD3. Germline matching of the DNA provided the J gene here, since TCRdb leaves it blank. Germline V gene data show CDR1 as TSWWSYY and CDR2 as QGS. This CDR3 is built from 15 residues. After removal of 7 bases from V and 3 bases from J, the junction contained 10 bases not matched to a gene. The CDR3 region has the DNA TGTGCTCTTGATCCAACGGGGATACATGCCGATAAACTCATCTTT. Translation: CALDPTGIHADKLIF.

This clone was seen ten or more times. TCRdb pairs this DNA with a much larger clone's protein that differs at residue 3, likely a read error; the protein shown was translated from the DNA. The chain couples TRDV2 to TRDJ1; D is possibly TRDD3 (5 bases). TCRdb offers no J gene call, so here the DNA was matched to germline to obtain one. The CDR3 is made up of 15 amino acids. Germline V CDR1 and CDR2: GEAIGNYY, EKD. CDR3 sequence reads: CAYDTVGVPIDKLIF. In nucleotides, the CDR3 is TGTGCCTATGACACCGTTGGGGTGCCTATCGATAAACTCATCTTT.

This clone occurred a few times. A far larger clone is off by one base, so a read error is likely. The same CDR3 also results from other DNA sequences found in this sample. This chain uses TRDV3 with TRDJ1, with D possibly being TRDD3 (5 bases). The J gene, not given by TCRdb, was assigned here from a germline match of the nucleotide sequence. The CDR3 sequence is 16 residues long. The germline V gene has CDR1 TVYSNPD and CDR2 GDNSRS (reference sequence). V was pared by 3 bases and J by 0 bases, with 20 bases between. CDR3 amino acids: CAFPSGDTTNTDKLIF. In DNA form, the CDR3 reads TGTGCCTTCCCCTCGGGAGATACAACAAACACCGATAAACTCATCTTT.

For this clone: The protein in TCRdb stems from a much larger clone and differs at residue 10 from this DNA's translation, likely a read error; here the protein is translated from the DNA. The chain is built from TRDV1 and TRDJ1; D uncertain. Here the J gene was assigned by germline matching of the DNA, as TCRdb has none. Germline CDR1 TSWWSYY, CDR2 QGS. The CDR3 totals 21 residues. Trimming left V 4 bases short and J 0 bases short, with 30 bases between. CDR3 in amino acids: CALGVQGWLPLRTSYTDKLIF. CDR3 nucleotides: TGTGCTCTTGGGGTTCAAGGGTGGCTCCCACTTCGTACTTCGTACACCGATAAACTCATCTTT.

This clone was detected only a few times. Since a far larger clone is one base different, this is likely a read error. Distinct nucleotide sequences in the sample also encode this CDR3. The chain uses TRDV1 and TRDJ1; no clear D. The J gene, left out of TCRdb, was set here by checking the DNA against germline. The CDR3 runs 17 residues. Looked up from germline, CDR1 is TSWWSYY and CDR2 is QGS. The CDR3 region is CALGERYPLLRTDKLIF. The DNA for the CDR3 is TGTGCTCTTGGGGAACGGTATCCTTTACTAAGAACCGACAAACTCATCTTT.

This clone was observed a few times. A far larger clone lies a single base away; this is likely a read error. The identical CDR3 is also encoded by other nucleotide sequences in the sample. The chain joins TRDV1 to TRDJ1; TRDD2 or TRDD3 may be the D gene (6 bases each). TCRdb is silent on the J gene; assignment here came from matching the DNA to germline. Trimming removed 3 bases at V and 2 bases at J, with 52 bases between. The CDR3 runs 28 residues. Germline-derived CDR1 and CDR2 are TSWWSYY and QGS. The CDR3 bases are TGTGCTCTTGGGGACCTAACTTTCCTAGTTGTAGGGGGGGACTCGCTTGTACCGGACCTCCTGGGGACCGATAAACTCATCTTT. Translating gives CALGDLTFLVVGGDSLVPDLLGTDKLIF.

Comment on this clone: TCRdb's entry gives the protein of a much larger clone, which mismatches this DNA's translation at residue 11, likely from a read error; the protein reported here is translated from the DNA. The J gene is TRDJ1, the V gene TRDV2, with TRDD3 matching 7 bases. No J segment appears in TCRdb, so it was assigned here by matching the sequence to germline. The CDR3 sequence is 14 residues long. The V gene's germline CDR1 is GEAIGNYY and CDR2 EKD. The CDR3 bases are TGTGCCTGTGACTCACTGGGGACTACCGATCAACTCATCTTT. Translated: CACDSLGTTDQLIF.

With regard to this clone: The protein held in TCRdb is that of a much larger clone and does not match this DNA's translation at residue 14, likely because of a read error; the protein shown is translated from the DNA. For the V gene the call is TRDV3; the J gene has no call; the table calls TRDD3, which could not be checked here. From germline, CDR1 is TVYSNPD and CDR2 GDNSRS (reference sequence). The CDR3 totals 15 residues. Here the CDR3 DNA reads TGTGCCTTTACGAACTGGGGGATGTATACCGATAAACTCACCTTT. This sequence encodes CAFTNWGMYTDKLTF.

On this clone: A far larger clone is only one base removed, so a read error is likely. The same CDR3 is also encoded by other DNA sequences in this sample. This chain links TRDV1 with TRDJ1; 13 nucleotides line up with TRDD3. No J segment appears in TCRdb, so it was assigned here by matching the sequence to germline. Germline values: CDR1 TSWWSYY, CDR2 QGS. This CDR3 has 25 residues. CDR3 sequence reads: CALGELSYFWRSPYTGGYAADKLIF. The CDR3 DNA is TGTGCCCTTGGGGAACTAAGCTACTTTTGGCGGTCTCCATATACTGGGGGATACGCGGCCGATAAACTCATCTTT.

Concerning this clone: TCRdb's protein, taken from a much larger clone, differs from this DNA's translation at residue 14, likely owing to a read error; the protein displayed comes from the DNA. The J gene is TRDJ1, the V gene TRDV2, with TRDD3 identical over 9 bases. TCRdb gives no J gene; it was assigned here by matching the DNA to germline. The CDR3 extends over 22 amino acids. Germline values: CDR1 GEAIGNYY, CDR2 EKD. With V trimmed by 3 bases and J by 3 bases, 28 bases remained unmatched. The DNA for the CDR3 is TGTGCCTGTGACGTGTCGGGCCTTCCCTCGTACTGGGGGACCCCCCTGCCCGATAAACTCATCTTT. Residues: CACDVSGLPSYWGTPLPDKLIF.

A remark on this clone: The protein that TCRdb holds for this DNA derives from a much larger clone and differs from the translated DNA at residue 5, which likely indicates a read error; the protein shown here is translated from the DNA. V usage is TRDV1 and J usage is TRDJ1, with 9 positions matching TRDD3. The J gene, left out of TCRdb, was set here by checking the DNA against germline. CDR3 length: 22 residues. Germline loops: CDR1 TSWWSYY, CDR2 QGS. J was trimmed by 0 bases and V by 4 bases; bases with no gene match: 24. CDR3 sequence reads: CALGGAPSAKNALGEYTDKLIF. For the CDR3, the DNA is TGTGCTCTTGGGGGAGCCCCTTCCGCGAAAAACGCACTGGGGGAGTACACCGATAAACTCATCTTT.

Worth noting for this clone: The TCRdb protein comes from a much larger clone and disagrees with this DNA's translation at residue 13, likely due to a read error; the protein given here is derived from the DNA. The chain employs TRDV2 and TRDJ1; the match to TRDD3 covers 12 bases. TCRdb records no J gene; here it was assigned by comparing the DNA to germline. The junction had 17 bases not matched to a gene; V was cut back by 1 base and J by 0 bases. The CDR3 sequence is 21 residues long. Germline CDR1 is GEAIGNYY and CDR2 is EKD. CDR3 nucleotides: TGTGCCTGTGACACTCTTTTACTGGGGGATACTGACCACGACAACACCGATAAACTCATCTTT. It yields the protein CACDTLLLGDTDHDNTDKLIF.

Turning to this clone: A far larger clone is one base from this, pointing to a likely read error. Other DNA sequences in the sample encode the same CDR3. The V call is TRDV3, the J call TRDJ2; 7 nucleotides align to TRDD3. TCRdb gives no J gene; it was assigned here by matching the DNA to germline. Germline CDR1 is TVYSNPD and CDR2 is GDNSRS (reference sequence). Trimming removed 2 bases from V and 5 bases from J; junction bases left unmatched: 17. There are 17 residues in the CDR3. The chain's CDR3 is CAFEEFNGGFLTAQLFF. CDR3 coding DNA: TGTGCCTTTGAAGAGTTTAACGGGGGATTTTTAACAGCACAACTCTTCTTT.

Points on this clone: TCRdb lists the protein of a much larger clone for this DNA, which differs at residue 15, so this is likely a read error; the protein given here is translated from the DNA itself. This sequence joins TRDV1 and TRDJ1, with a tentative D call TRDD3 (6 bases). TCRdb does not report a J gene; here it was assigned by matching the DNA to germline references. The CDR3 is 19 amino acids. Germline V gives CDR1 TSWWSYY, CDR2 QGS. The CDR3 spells CALGEGAGARRGYTNKLIF. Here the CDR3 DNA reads TGTGCTCTTGGGGAAGGCGCTGGGGCCCGGAGAGGGTACACCAATAAACTCATCTTT.

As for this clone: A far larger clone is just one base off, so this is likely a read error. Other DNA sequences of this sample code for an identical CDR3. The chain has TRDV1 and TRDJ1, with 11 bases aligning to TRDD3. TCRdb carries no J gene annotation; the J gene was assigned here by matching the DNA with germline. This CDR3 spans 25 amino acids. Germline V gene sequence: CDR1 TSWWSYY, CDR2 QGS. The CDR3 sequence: CALGEKIPTGRHSWGIRRNTDKLIF. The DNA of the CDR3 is TGTGCTCTTGGGGAGAAAATCCCTACGGGACGTCACTCTTGGGGGATACGCCGTAACACCGACAAACTCATCTTT.

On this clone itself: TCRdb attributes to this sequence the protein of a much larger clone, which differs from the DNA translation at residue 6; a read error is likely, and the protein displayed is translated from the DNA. The CDR3 sequence: CACDTSVLGDDKLIF. The CDR3 bases are TGTGCCTGTGACACGAGTGTACTGGGGGATGACAAACTCATCTTT. The chain has TRDV2 and TRDJ1, with 10 bases identical to TRDD3. The J gene was missing in TCRdb and was found by matching the end of the DNA to germline. Per germline, CDR1 GEAIGNYY and CDR2 EKD. The ends lost 1 base at V and 8 bases at J; junction bases unmatched: 9. The CDR3 consists of 15 residues.

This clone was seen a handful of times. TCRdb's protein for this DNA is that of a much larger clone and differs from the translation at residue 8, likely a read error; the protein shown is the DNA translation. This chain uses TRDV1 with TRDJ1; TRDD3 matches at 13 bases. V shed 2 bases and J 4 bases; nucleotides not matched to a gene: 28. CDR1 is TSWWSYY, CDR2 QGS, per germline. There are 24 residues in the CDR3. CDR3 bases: TGTGCTCTTGGGGAAGTCCCCCCCTTCCTACTCCCTTTACTGGGGGATACGCTGGGCGATAAACTCATCTTT. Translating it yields CALGEVPPFLLPLLGDTLGDKLIF.